This T cell receptor beta chain was recovered during a study of T cell responses to AZD1222 COVID-19 vaccine. General study findings and limits: Seropositivity was recorded at baseline in only 6 or 7 AZD1222 recipients. A mostly white British donor set with more females was recruited, and clonal diversity was possibly underestimated. There were vaccine-associated CD4 TCRs across spike, dominant at 160-218 and 743-854.

With regard to this clone: Its antigen is as yet unknown.

The trim removed 0 bases at V and 2 bases at J, leaving 7 bases unmatched. The CDR3 spans 17 residues. Germline V lookup: CDR1 LNHNV, CDR2 YYDKDF (reference sequence). Only in-frame clones appear in the TCRdb table, and some are missing; sequencing was by immunoSEQ multiplex PCR. Of 130,000 to 150,000 clones listed, 85% to 95% were seen once; the top ten hold roughly 2%. The origin of this receptor is an adult in good health. The chain employs TRBV15 and TRBJ1-1, with TRBD1 identical over 9 bases. Material: peripheral blood, obtained on day 0 of AZD1222 vaccination. CDR3 bases: TGTGCCACCAGCAGAGATTCTCGGACAGGGGTTAACACTGAAGCTTTCTTT. Its protein is CATSRDSRTGVNTEAFF.